The rows below give T cell receptor beta chains drawn from one sample of a study of blood T cell repertoires in COVID-19. Clones were sequenced by immunoSEQ multiplex PCR, and TCRdb holds only the in-frame ones, with some missing. In the table there are over 60,000 clones, around 86% of which are singletons. The sequenced sample consisted of peripheral blood. The receptor set was obtained from a man between 40 and 49 years old with acute or convalescent COVID-19. CDR3s leave out the opening cysteine and the closing phenylalanine or tryptophan. Fields, in order: J gene, V gene, CDR3 protein.

j_gene: TRBJ2-1
v_gene: TRBV19
CDR3aa: ASSGQFYNEQF

j_gene: TRBJ1-2
v_gene: TRBV4-2
CDR3aa: ASSQWYRGSLANYGYT

j_gene: TRBJ2-7
v_gene: TRBV5-1
CDR3aa: ASSGGGHLNYEQY

j_gene: TRBJ1-5
v_gene: TRBV10-3
CDR3aa: AISSDRVGQPQH

j_gene: TRBJ1-2
v_gene: TRBV4-1
CDR3aa: ASSQAEQGANYGYT

j_gene: TRBJ2-7
v_gene: TRBV25-1
CDR3aa: ASSHPLGSVTRIEQY

j_gene: TRBJ2-2
v_gene: TRBV19
CDR3aa: ATSAGVANTGELF

j_gene: TRBJ1-2
v_gene: TRBV11-2
CDR3aa: ASSLVVGQGVYYGYT

j_gene: TRBJ1-5
v_gene: TRBV4-1
CDR3aa: ASSPKGGQPQH

j_gene: TRBJ2-1
v_gene: TRBV5-6
CDR3aa: ASSLSVEQF

j_gene: TRBJ1-6
v_gene: TRBV30
CDR3aa: AWSSGKEDSPLH

j_gene: TRBJ1-1
v_gene: TRBV4-1
CDR3aa: ASSQVAGLSTEAF

j_gene: TRBJ1-4
v_gene: TRBV5-8
CDR3aa: ASSLVRREKLF

j_gene: TRBJ2-3
v_gene: TRBV7-3
CDR3aa: ASSLSGGTDTQY

j_gene: TRBJ1-3
v_gene: TRBV5-1
CDR3aa: ASSPGQPFSGNTIY

j_gene: TRBJ2-7
v_gene: TRBV9
CDR3aa: ASSVGGAQSYEQY

j_gene: TRBJ2-1
v_gene: TRBV19
CDR3aa: ASSIASGGGYNEQF

j_gene: TRBJ2-7
v_gene: TRBV12-5
CDR3aa: ASGPGHAYEQY

j_gene: TRBJ1-4
v_gene: TRBV23-1
CDR3aa: ASPSLQGTRTNEKLF

j_gene: TRBJ2-3
v_gene: TRBV19
CDR3aa: ASSIDPRLAGSTDTQY

j_gene: TRBJ2-1
v_gene: TRBV2
CDR3aa: ASSERVAYNEQF

j_gene: TRBJ1-1
v_gene: TRBV11-3
CDR3aa: ASSLGEGFNTEAF

j_gene: TRBJ1-2
v_gene: TRBV11-2
CDR3aa: ASSLGQESNYGYT

j_gene: TRBJ1-1
v_gene: TRBV29-1
CDR3aa: SAAPRGNHEAF

j_gene: TRBJ2-3
v_gene: TRBV12-5
CDR3aa: ASAQGARDTQY

j_gene: TRBJ1-5
v_gene: TRBV2
CDR3aa: ASSEAGVGNQPQH

j_gene: TRBJ1-1
v_gene: TRBV5-4
CDR3aa: ASSPDRVWNTEAF

j_gene: TRBJ1-4
v_gene: TRBV15
CDR3aa: ATSRLGQTTNEKLF

j_gene: TRBJ1-1
v_gene: TRBV7-6
CDR3aa: ASSMGQGDLNTEAF

j_gene: TRBJ1-2
v_gene: TRBV24-1
CDR3aa: ATSGGTGAGLGYT

j_gene: TRBJ2-3
v_gene: TRBV5-1
CDR3aa: ASSLDRTDTQY

j_gene: TRBJ1-2
v_gene: TRBV24-1
CDR3aa: ATGGQSYGYT

j_gene: TRBJ2-4
v_gene: TRBV12-2
CDR3aa: ASRSTGHGKNIQY

j_gene: TRBJ2-7
v_gene: TRBV21-1
CDR3aa: ASSKGRPSGDYEQY

j_gene: TRBJ2-7
v_gene: TRBV24-1
CDR3aa: ATSDSPRGEQY

j_gene: TRBJ2-5
v_gene: TRBV2
CDR3aa: ASRSRTGKTQY

j_gene: TRBJ2-7
v_gene: TRBV5-4
CDR3aa: ASSLAHQGINEQY

j_gene: TRBJ1-2
v_gene: TRBV11-2
CDR3aa: ASIRGPGSDYGYT

j_gene: TRBJ2-7
v_gene: TRBV27
CDR3aa: ASSLSGSANYEQY

j_gene: TRBJ2-7
v_gene: TRBV2
CDR3aa: ASKGGVIAGYEQY

j_gene: TRBJ1-4
v_gene: TRBV2
CDR3aa: ASSATGRSEKLF

j_gene: TRBJ2-3
v_gene: TRBV24-1
CDR3aa: ASNTGTGTDTQY

j_gene: TRBJ1-1
v_gene: TRBV23-1
CDR3aa: ASSHRTALTNTEAF

j_gene: TRBJ1-5
v_gene: TRBV15
CDR3aa: ATSKGGRDQPQH